The 16 T cell receptor beta chains in this list originate from one sample, sequenced in a study of shared clonotypes between healthy human individuals. Measured with immunoSEQ multiplex PCR; TCRdb has only the in-frame clones, and not every one. The sample yields over a million clones, 95% to 99% seen once. Sequencing used naive CD4+ T cells sorted from blood. As to subset: CD45RA+ positively selected. The source of these receptors is a young man in good health.

The V and J genes are TRBV19 and TRBJ2-7; 9 bases match TRBD1. In germline, CDR1 is LNHDA, CDR2 SQIVND (reference sequence). V lost 10 bases and J lost 4; bases outside the gene matches: 11. The CDR3 loop spans 14 amino acids. CDR3 DNA: TGTGCCACAAAACAGGGGGCCCCTCCTTACGAGCAGTACTTC. It codes for CATKQGAPPYEQYF.

This CDR3 reads CASSLNPPLAGGNEQYF. DNA of the CDR3: TGTGCCAGCAGCTTAAACCCCCCCCTAGCGGGAGGGAACGAGCAGTACTTC. The chain combines TRBV7-3 with TRBJ2-7, with 12 bases identical to TRBD2. Losses at the gene ends were 1 base for V and 5 bases for J; bases not matched to a gene: 9. The CDR3 is 17 residues long. Germline CDR1 SGHTA, CDR2 FQGTGA.

This sequence joins TRBV28 and TRBJ2-7; D may be TRBD2 (5 bases). Germline V CDR1 and CDR2: MDHEN, SYDVKM. This CDR3 has 13 amino acids. Trimming left V 6 bases short and J 2 bases short, with 11 bases between. The CDR3 bases are TGTGCCAGCAGAATCTCGAGGGCCTACGAGCAGTACTTC. This sequence encodes CASRISRAYEQYF.

V and J are TRBV28 and TRBJ2-7; 8 nucleotides match TRBD1. J was trimmed by 1 base and V by 3 bases; bases with no gene match: 2. Looked up from germline, CDR1 is MDHEN and CDR2 is SYDVKM. The CDR3 runs 14 residues. Here the CDR3 DNA reads TGTGCCAGCAGTTTTACAGGGGGGTCCTACGAGCAGTACTTC. It translates to CASSFTGGSYEQYF.

The chain has TRBV6-5 and TRBJ2-7, with unresolved D. Deletions cut 1 base from V and 0 bases from J, with 7 bases between. Per the germline V gene, CDR1 is MNHEY and CDR2 is SVGAGI. There are 14 residues in the CDR3. In DNA, the CDR3 is TGTGCCAGCAGTTACTTTAGGAGCTCCTACGAGCAGTACTTC. Protein sequence: CASSYFRSSYEQYF.

The chain recombines TRBV13 with TRBJ2-1; 7 bases agree with TRBD1. Germline V gene sequence: CDR1 PRHDT, CDR2 FYEKMQ (reference sequence). The CDR3 loop spans 15 amino acids. V was pared by 7 bases and J by 2 bases, with 8 bases of the junction left unmatched. The CDR3 coding sequence is TGTGCCAGCACCGTCCGGGACAGTACCTACAATGAGCAGTTCTTC. As protein: CASTVRDSTYNEQFF. Together with reference TRBV13 and TRBJ2-1, the CDR3 gives the full variable domain: AAGVIQSPRHLIKEKRETATLKCYPIPRHDTVYWYQQGPGQDPQFLISFYEKMQSDKGSIPDRFSAQQFSDYHSELNMSSLELGDSALYFCASTVRDSTYNEQFFGPGTRLTVL.

CDR3 nucleotides: TGTGCCTGGAGTATCCCGGACAGGGTCGTTGGGGAGACCCAGTACTTC. Encoded protein: CAWSIPDRVVGETQYF. V usage is TRBV30 and J usage is TRBJ2-5; TRBD1 matches at 8 bases. V shed 2 bases, J shed 5 bases, and the junction held 13 bases outside the gene matches. Germline CDR1 reads GTSNPN; CDR2 reads SVGIG (reference sequence). The CDR3 totals 16 residues.

V gene TRBV6-5 combines with J gene TRBJ2-7, with 12 bases aligning to TRBD2. This CDR3 is 15 amino acids long. J lost 3 bases, V lost 3 bases, and 3 bases had no gene match. Germline V lookup: CDR1 MNHEY, CDR2 SVGAGI. The CDR3 protein is CASSYRLAGVYEQYF. The DNA for the CDR3 is TGTGCCAGCAGTTATCGACTAGCGGGAGTCTACGAGCAGTACTTC.

The rearrangement links TRBV2 to TRBJ1-1, with D perhaps matching TRBD1 (6 bases). The germline gives CDR1 SNHLY, CDR2 FYNNEI. Trimming took 5 bases from V and 5 from J, leaving 21 bases between them. The CDR3 extends over 16 amino acids. CDR3 nucleotides: TGTGCCAGCAGTACTTTAACTACAGGGTCGGGTACTGAAGCTTTCTTT. It translates to CASSTLTTGSGTEAFF.

The V call is TRBV27, the J call TRBJ2-1; TRBD2 matches at 11 bases. The germline V gene has CDR1 MNHEY and CDR2 SMNVEV (reference sequence). The CDR3 consists of 15 residues. V lost 5 bases to trimming and J lost 8 bases; unmatched junction nucleotides: 8. The CDR3 sequence is CASSAGLAVLDEQFF. The CDR3 DNA sequence: TGTGCCAGCAGTGCGGGACTAGCGGTCCTTGATGAGCAGTTCTTC.

This clone was recorded once. The V and J genes are TRBV4-1 and TRBJ1-5, with D tentatively TRBD1 (6 bases). V lost 4 bases and J 13 bases, leaving 20 bases between the germline ends. Germline loops: CDR1 MGHRA, CDR2 YSYEKL. The CDR3 spans 14 residues. This chain's CDR3 is CASSPRMLDDRQHF. In DNA form, the CDR3 reads TGCGCCAGCAGCCCCCGAATGTTGGATGACAGGCAGCATTTT.

The chain uses TRBV5-1 and TRBJ1-4; the match to TRBD1 covers 8 bases. With V trimmed by 4 bases and J by 7 bases, 3 bases remained unmatched. CDR1 and CDR2 (germline): SGHRS, YFSETQ. This CDR3 spans 13 amino acids. Here the CDR3 reads CASSTGTGEKLFF. DNA of the CDR3: TGCGCCAGCAGCACAGGGACAGGTGAAAAACTGTTTTTT.

On this clone: Other nucleotide sequences from this sample produce the same CDR3. Written as DNA, the CDR3 is TGCGCCAGCAGCTTAGAGGGGGTAAATGAAAAACTGTTTTTT. Residues: CASSLEGVNEKLFF. This sequence joins TRBV5-1 and TRBJ1-4, with a weak D call TRBD1 (6 bases). The ends were cut back, 2 bases at V and 5 bases at J, with 10 bases in the middle. Per germline, CDR1 SGHRS and CDR2 YFSETQ. The CDR3 sequence is 14 residues long.

About this clone: In the same sample, other DNA sequences code for this CDR3. This sequence joins TRBV18 and TRBJ2-7, with TRBD1 identical over 7 bases. Trimming cost V 3 bases and J 3 bases; bases outside gene matches: 2. This CDR3 has 13 residues. Per germline, CDR1 KGHSH and CDR2 LQKENI. Written as DNA, the CDR3 is TGTGCCAGCTCACCGGGGACAGACTACGAGCAGTACTTC. Its protein is CASSPGTDYEQYF.

The V and J genes are TRBV18 and TRBJ2-1; D remains ambiguous. Per the germline V gene, CDR1 is KGHSH and CDR2 is LQKENI. The CDR3 loop spans 11 amino acids. Trimming left V 6 bases short and J 15 bases short, with 15 bases between. As DNA, the CDR3 is TGTGCCAGCTCGACGGACGGGTTTCCGTTCTTC. This translates into CASSTDGFPFF.

This clone has a single count. V usage is TRBV5-4 and J usage is TRBJ2-2; 7 bases align to TRBD2. Germline V gene sequence: CDR1 SGHNT, CDR2 YYREEE (reference sequence). With 3 bases clipped from V and 1 base from J, the junction kept 3 bases outside the gene matches. This CDR3 is built from 15 residues. The CDR3 DNA is TGTGCCAGCAGCTCGTCTAGCGGGAACACCGGGGAGCTGTTTTTT. Residues: CASSSSSGNTGELFF.